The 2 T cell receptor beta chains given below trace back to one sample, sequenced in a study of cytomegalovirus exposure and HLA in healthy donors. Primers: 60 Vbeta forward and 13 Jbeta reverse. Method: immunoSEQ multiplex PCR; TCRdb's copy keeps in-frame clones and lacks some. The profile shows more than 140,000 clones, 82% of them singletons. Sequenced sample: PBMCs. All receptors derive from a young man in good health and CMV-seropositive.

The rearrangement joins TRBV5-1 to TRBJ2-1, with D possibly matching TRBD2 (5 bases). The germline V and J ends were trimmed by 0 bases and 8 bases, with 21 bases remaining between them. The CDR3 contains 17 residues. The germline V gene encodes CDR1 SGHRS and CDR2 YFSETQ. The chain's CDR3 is CASSLANGPGTVDEQFF. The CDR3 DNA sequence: TGCGCCAGCAGCTTGGCCAATGGACCGGGAACGGTCGATGAGCAGTTCTTC.

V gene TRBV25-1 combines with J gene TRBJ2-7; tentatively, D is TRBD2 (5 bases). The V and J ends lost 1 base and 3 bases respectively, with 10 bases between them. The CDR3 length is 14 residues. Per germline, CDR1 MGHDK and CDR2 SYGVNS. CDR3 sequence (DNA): TGTGCCAGCAGTGAATCGGGGAAGGTCTACGAGCAGTACTTC. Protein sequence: CASSESGKVYEQYF.